Each of the 3 T cell receptor beta chains below was sequenced from the same sample in a study of shared clonotypes between healthy human individuals. Assay used: immunoSEQ multiplex PCR; TCRdb lists only in-frame clones, some missing. The sample holds 1.6 million or so clones, over 95% seen once. The sample was naive CD4+ T cells sorted from blood. Subset specified: CD45RA+ positively selected. The receptor source for this set is a young man in good health.

This rearrangement joins TRBV7-9 to TRBJ1-5, with unresolved D. Germline CDR1 and CDR2: SEHNR and FQNEAQ (reference sequence). The CDR3 contains 12 residues. V lost 1 base and J 7 bases, leaving 5 bases between the germline ends. The CDR3 DNA sequence: TGTGCCAGCAGCTTAGACCGCCAGCCCCAGCATTTT. It is translated as CASSLDRQPQHF.

V gene TRBV6-6 combines with J gene TRBJ1-3; D is uncertain. V was shortened by 0 bases and J by 0 bases, with 9 bases between the two germline ends. The CDR3 covers 16 residues. From germline, CDR1 is MNHNY and CDR2 SVGAGI (reference sequence). CDR3 residues: CASSYSAKDSGNTIYF. The CDR3 nucleotides read TGTGCCAGCAGTTACTCGGCCAAAGACTCTGGAAACACCATATATTTT.

The chain has TRBV5-1 and TRBJ2-7; D unresolved. The CDR3 spans 15 residues. Germline lookup yields CDR1 SGHRS and CDR2 YFSETQ. V lost 8 bases, J lost 0 bases, and 18 bases lay in between. The CDR3 protein is CASTARPNRSYEQYF. Here the CDR3 DNA reads TGCGCCAGTACCGCCCGGCCCAACCGCTCCTACGAGCAGTACTTC.